Presented here are 22 T cell receptor beta chains from one specimen sequenced in a study of radiation and T cells in renal cell carcinoma. The time point was: baseline pretreatment blood. Stated treatment: 15 Gy SBRT to primary tumor, nephrectomy 4 weeks later. Libraries were prepared by immunoSEQ multiplex PCR; TCRdb keeps only in-frame clonotypes and omits some of them. In the table there are roughly 100,000 clones, 82% of which are singletons. Specimen: blood, collected from a patient whose treatment included radiotherapy and nephrectomy. These receptor sequences come from a man between 60 and 70 years old with renal cell carcinoma.

J is TRBJ2-7 and V is TRBV2; maybe TRBD1 (5 bases). The germline V gene has CDR1 SNHLY and CDR2 FYNNEI. The V gene lost 4 bases and the J gene lost 1 base, with 8 bases spanning the gap. CDR3 size: 13 residues. The CDR3 bases are TGTGCCAGCAGTGTGGACATGTCCTACGAGCAGTACTTC. The encoded protein is CASSVDMSYEQYF.

V and J are TRBV6-6 and TRBJ2-7, with D perhaps TRBD1 (6 bases). The CDR3 has 15 amino acids. The V and J ends lost 7 bases and 4 bases respectively, with 20 bases between them. The germline gives CDR1 MNHNY, CDR2 SVGAGI (reference sequence). The CDR3 sequence: CASTSGQFYPYEQYF. CDR3 in DNA: TGTGCCAGCACCTCCGGACAGTTCTACCCTTACGAGCAGTACTTC.

This rearrangement joins TRBV5-5 to TRBJ1-2, with a weak D call TRBD1 (6 bases). Trimming shortened V by 1 base and J by 4 bases, and 14 bases separated the two germline ends. Germline CDR1 reads SGHKS; CDR2 reads YYEKEE (reference sequence). CDR3 length: 15 residues. The CDR3: CASSLLLGQFYGYTF. The CDR3 DNA sequence: TGTGCCAGCAGCTTGCTCCTTGGACAGTTCTATGGCTACACCTTC.

This chain joins TRBV9 and TRBJ1-6, with D maybe TRBD1 (5 bases). V was clipped by 0 bases and J by 11 bases, with 15 bases between them. This CDR3 spans 15 amino acids. Germline lookup yields CDR1 SGDLS and CDR2 YYNGEE. Here the CDR3 reads CASSVETGGETPLHF. The CDR3 DNA sequence: TGTGCCAGCAGCGTAGAAACAGGTGGGGAAACACCCCTCCACTTT.

The V and J genes are TRBV19 and TRBJ1-2, with D tentatively TRBD1 (5 bases). This CDR3 contains 14 residues. The V gene's germline CDR1 is LNHDA and CDR2 SQIVND (reference sequence). V lost 5 bases to trimming and J lost 1 base, with 11 bases between them. CDR3 DNA: TGTGCCAGTAGTCCGAGAGGGGTTAACTATGGCTACACCTTC. Its translation: CASSPRGVNYGYTF.

This chain links TRBV7-2 with TRBJ1-2; D remains ambiguous. V lost 1 base and J lost 7, with 13 bases in between. Germline V CDR1 and CDR2: SGHTA, FQGNSA. The CDR3 contains 14 residues. As DNA, the CDR3 is TGTGCCAGCAGCTTAGAGCTGGCAGGAGGTGGCTACACCTTC. Its protein is CASSLELAGGGYTF.

The chain employs TRBV27 and TRBJ2-4; possible D gene TRBD2, 5 bases. Deletions cut 5 bases from V and 15 bases from J, with 26 bases between. Germline CDR1 and CDR2: MNHEY and SMNVEV (reference sequence). This CDR3 spans 15 amino acids. CDR3: CASSPQMRGGSVVYF. In DNA form, the CDR3 reads TGTGCCAGCAGTCCCCAAATGCGCGGAGGATCGGTAGTGTACTTC.

The rearrangement joins TRBV4-2 to TRBJ2-7; the D is unclear. V was pared by 2 bases and J by 3 bases, with 11 bases between. Germline CDR1 reads LGHNA; CDR2 reads YNFKEQ. This CDR3 spans 14 amino acids. CDR3 DNA: TGTGCCAGCAGCCAACCCGGACCACACTACGAGCAGTACTTC. Translating gives CASSQPGPHYEQYF.

This clone was counted only a few times. The rearrangement uses TRBV6-1 and TRBJ2-3; TRBD2 agrees at 8 bases. The germline CDR1 and CDR2 sequences are MNHNS and SASEGT. The V segment lost 3 bases and the J segment 2 bases; nucleotides outside the gene matches: 1. The CDR3 loop spans 14 amino acids. CDR3 coding DNA: TGTGCCAGCAGTGACGGGAGGGCCACAGATACGCAGTATTTT. Translation gives CASSDGRATDTQYF.

The chain is built from TRBV30 and TRBJ1-2; possible D gene TRBD1, 5 bases. The V gene's germline CDR1 is GTSNPN and CDR2 SVGIG (reference sequence). The CDR3 spans 14 residues. V was shortened by 3 bases and J by 9 bases, with 20 bases between the two germline ends. CDR3 region: CAWSALGGVRSYTF. In nucleotides, the CDR3 is TGTGCCTGGAGCGCCCTTGGGGGGGTTAGGAGCTACACCTTC.

This clone was recorded once. The V and J genes are TRBV13 and TRBJ2-7, with no clear D. Trimming took 0 bases from V and 3 from J, leaving 9 bases between them. This CDR3 has 14 amino acids. Germline values: CDR1 PRHDT, CDR2 FYEKMQ (reference sequence). The CDR3 bases are TGTGCCAGCAGCTTAGGACCGAGTAGCTACGAGCAGTACTTC. Its translation: CASSLGPSSYEQYF.

The chain combines TRBV28 with TRBJ2-5, with TRBD2 matching over 13 bases. Germline values: CDR1 MDHEN, CDR2 SYDVKM. CDR3 length: 16 residues. After removal of 2 bases from V and 3 bases from J, the junction contained 3 bases not matched to a gene. Here the CDR3 reads CASSLTSGRAKETQYF. Here the CDR3 DNA reads TGTGCCAGCAGTTTAACTAGCGGGAGGGCAAAAGAGACCCAGTACTTC.

The rearrangement uses TRBV6-6 and TRBJ2-1, with D perhaps matching TRBD1 (6 bases). Looked up from germline, CDR1 is MNHNY and CDR2 is SVGAGI (reference sequence). V dropped 2 bases and J dropped 8 bases, with 13 bases sitting between them. This CDR3 has 14 amino acids. The CDR3 nucleotides read TGTGCCAGCAGTTACAACAGGGTTGCGGATGAGCAGTTCTTC. Translating it yields CASSYNRVADEQFF.

This chain uses TRBV27 with TRBJ2-1, with 14 bases fitting TRBD2. Per germline, CDR1 MNHEY and CDR2 SMNVEV (reference sequence). This CDR3 region has 17 residues. V shed 5 bases and J 8 bases; nucleotides not matched to a gene: 11. The CDR3 loop is CASSPLGTSGSNDEQFF. CDR3 coding DNA: TGTGCCAGCAGTCCCCTCGGGACTAGCGGGAGTAATGATGAGCAGTTCTTC.

The chain is built from TRBV19 and TRBJ2-5, with D perhaps given as TRBD1 or TRBD2 (7 bases each). V lost 7 bases and J lost 5, with 20 bases in between. Germline V CDR1 and CDR2: LNHDA, SQIVND (reference sequence). The CDR3 length is 15 residues. The chain's CDR3 is CASTGGEGARETQYF. The CDR3 nucleotides read TGTGCCAGTACCGGAGGGGAGGGGGCGCGGGAGACCCAGTACTTC.

This clone showed up just a few times. The chain combines TRBV28 with TRBJ2-5; D is possibly TRBD1 or TRBD2 (6 bases each). The CDR3 runs to 15 residues. Between the trimmed V and J ends, which lost 5 bases and 9 bases, there was a span of 22 bases. Germline V gene sequence: CDR1 MDHEN, CDR2 SYDVKM. The CDR3 loop reads CASSASGTPAGAQYF. The CDR3, as DNA: TGTGCCAGCAGTGCCTCCGGGACTCCTGCAGGGGCCCAGTACTTC.

V usage is TRBV4-1 and J usage is TRBJ2-5, with a weak D call TRBD2 (6 bases). CDR1 and CDR2 (germline): MGHRA, YSYEKL. The CDR3 runs 17 residues. Between the trimmed V and J ends, which lost 0 bases and 0 bases, there was a span of 14 bases. In nucleotides, the CDR3 is TGCGCCAGCAGCCAAGATCTTGGTAGCGGTTACCAAGAGACCCAGTACTTC. Translation gives CASSQDLGSGYQETQYF.

This clone turned up a few times. The rearrangement links TRBV28 to TRBJ2-4; 8 bases are shared with TRBD2. The CDR3 extends over 15 amino acids. Germline V CDR1 and CDR2: MDHEN, SYDVKM. V trimming: 4 bases; J trimming: 8 bases; junction bases outside the gene matches: 10. In nucleotides, the CDR3 is TGTGCCAGCAGTTCATCTAGCGGGCTGGGGGACATTCAGTACTTC. This gives the protein CASSSSSGLGDIQYF.

The gene calls are TRBV9 and TRBJ1-2; D is possibly TRBD1 (5 bases). CDR3 size: 15 residues. V lost 4 bases to trimming and J lost 0 bases, with 13 bases between them. In germline, CDR1 is SGDLS, CDR2 YYNGEE. The DNA for the CDR3 is TGTGCCAGCAGCAGGCCAGGGAGCCCTAACTATGGCTACACCTTC. The encoded protein is CASSRPGSPNYGYTF.

J is TRBJ2-7 and V is TRBV5-4, with 10 positions matching TRBD2. Germline-derived CDR1 and CDR2 are SGHNT and YYREEE (reference sequence). The CDR3 length is 14 residues. V shed 3 bases, J shed 6 bases, and the junction held 6 bases outside the gene matches. DNA for the CDR3: TGTGCCAGCAGCTCTAGCGGGAGTTTCTCCGAGCAGTACTTC. This codes for CASSSSGSFSEQYF. Complete variable domain (other parts from reference TRBV5-4 and TRBJ2-7): ETGVTQSPTHLIKTRGQQVTLRCSSQSGHNTVSWYQQALGQGPQFIFQYYREEENGRGNFPPRFSGLQFPNYSSELNVNALELDDSALYLCASSSSGSFSEQYFGPGTRLTVT.

The rearrangement uses TRBV28 and TRBJ1-2; 8 bases are shared with TRBD1. CDR1 and CDR2 from the germline V gene are MDHEN and SYDVKM. V was pared by 8 bases and J by 2 bases, with 4 bases of the junction left unmatched. The CDR3 sequence is 13 residues long. This CDR3 is CASFRDRNYGYTF. In DNA, the CDR3 is TGTGCCAGCTTTCGGGACAGGAACTATGGCTACACCTTC.

This clone appeared a single time. The chain is built from TRBV4-3 and TRBJ2-7, with D perhaps TRBD1 (5 bases). The CDR3 is 21 residues long. V lost 2 bases, J lost 1 base, and 30 bases lay in between. Looked up from germline, CDR1 is LGHNA and CDR2 is YSLEER. The CDR3 sequence: CASSQSYKVPGWDEVSYEQYF. CDR3 in DNA: TGCGCCAGCAGCCAATCGTATAAGGTTCCAGGGTGGGATGAGGTTTCCTACGAGCAGTACTTC.